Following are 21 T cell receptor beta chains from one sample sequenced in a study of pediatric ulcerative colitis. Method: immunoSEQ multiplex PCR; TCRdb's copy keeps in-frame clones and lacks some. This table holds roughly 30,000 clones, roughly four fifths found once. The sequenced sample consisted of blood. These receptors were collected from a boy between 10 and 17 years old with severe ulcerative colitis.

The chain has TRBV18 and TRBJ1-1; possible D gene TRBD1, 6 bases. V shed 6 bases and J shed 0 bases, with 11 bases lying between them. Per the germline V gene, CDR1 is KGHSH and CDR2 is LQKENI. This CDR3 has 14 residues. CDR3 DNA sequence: TGTGCCAGCTCCCACAGGGAGATGAACACTGAAGCTTTCTTT. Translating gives CASSHREMNTEAFF.

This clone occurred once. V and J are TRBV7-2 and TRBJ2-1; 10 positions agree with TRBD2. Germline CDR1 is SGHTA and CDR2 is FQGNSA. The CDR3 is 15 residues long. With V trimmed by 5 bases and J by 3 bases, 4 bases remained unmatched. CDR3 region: CASSPAGGRYNEQFF. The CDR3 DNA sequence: TGTGCCAGCAGCCCAGCGGGGGGGCGCTACAATGAGCAGTTCTTC.

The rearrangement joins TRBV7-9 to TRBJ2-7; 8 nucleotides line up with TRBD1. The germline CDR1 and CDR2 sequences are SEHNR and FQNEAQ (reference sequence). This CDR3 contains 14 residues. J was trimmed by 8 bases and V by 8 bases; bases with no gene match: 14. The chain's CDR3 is CASSEGQGEVKQYF. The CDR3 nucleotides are TGTGCCAGCTCAGAAGGACAGGGAGAAGTCAAGCAGTACTTC.

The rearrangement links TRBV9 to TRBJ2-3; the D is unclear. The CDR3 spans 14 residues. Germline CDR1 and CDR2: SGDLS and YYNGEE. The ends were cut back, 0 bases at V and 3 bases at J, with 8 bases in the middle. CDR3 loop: CASSVVPGTDTQYF. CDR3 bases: TGTGCCAGCAGCGTAGTTCCCGGGACAGATACGCAGTATTTT. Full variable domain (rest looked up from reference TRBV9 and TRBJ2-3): DSGVTQTPKHLITATGQRVTLRCSPRSGDLSVYWYQQSLDQGLQFLIQYYNGEERAKGNILERFSAQQFPDLHSELNLSSLELGDSALYFCASSVVPGTDTQYFGPGTRLTVL.

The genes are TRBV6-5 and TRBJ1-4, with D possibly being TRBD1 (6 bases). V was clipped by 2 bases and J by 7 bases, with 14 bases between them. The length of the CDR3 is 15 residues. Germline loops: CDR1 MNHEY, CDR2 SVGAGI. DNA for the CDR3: TGTGCCAGCAGTTACAACGCAGGGGACGGTGAAAAACTGTTTTTT. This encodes CASSYNAGDGEKLFF.

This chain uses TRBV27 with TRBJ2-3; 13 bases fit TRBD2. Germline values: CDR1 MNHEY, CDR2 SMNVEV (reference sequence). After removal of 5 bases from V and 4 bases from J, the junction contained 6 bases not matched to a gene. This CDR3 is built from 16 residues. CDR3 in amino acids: CASSLLLAGGPDTQYF. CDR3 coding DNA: TGTGCCAGCAGTCTCTTACTAGCGGGGGGGCCAGATACGCAGTATTTT.

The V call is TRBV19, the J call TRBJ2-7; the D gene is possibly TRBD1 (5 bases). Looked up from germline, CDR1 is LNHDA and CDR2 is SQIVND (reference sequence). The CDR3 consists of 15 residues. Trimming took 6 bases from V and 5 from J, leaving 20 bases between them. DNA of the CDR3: TGTGCCAGTAGCCCCAGGGTGACTGGGTGGGACGAGCAGTACTTC. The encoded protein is CASSPRVTGWDEQYF.

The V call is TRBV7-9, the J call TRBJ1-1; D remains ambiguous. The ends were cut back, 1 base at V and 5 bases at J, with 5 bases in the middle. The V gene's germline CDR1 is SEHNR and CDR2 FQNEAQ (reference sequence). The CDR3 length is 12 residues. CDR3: CASSLGRTEAFF. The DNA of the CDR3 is TGTGCCAGCAGCTTAGGGAGGACTGAAGCTTTCTTT.

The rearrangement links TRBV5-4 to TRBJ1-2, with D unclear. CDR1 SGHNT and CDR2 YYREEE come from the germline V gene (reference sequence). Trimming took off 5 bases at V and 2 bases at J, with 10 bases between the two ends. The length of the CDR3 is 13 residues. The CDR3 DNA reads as TGTGCCAGCAGTTCCGACGGGAACTATGGCTACACCTTC. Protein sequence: CASSSDGNYGYTF. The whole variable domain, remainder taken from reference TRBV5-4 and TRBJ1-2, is ETGVTQSPTHLIKTRGQQVTLRCSSQSGHNTVSWYQQALGQGPQFIFQYYREEENGRGNFPPRFSGLQFPNYSSELNVNALELDDSALYLCASSSDGNYGYTFGSGTRLTVV.

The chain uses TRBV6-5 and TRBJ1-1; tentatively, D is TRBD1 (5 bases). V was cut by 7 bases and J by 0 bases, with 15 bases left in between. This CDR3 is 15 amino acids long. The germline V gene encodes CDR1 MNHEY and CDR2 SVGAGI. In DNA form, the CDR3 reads TGTGCCAGCATCGGGACGGATGGGCTGAACACTGAAGCTTTCTTT. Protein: CASIGTDGLNTEAFF.

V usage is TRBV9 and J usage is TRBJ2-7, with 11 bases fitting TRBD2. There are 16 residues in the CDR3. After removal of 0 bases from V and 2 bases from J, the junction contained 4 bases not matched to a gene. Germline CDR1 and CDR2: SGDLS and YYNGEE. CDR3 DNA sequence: TGTGCCAGCAGCGTAGATCTAGCGGGGGGCACCTACGAGCAGTACTTC. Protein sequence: CASSVDLAGGTYEQYF.

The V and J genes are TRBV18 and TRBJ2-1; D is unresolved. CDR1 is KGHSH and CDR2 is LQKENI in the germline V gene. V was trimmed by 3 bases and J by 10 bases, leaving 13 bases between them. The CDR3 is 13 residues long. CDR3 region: CASSPQTSWEQFF. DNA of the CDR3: TGTGCCAGCTCACCCCAGACGTCTTGGGAGCAGTTCTTC.

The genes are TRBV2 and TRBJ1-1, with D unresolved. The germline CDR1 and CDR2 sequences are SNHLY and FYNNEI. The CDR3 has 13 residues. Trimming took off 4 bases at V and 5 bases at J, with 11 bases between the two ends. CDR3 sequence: CASSVDQKTEAFF. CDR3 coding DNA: TGTGCCAGCAGTGTGGACCAGAAGACTGAAGCTTTCTTT.

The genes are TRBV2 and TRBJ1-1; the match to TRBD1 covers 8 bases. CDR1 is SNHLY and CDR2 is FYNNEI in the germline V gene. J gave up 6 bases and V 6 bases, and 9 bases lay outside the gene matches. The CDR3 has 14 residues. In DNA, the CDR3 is TGTGCCAGCAGAGTGGCAGGGGGCGTCGCTGAAGCTTTCTTT. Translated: CASRVAGGVAEAFF.

The chain's CDR3 is CASSLGSVPSHATNEKLFF. The DNA for the CDR3 is TGCGCCAGCAGCCTTGGCTCCGTACCATCTCATGCAACTAATGAAAAACTGTTTTTT. The V call is TRBV5-1, the J call TRBJ1-4; no clear D. Germline CDR1 and CDR2: SGHRS and YFSETQ. V lost 4 bases to trimming and J lost 0 bases, with 22 bases between them. The CDR3 runs 19 residues.

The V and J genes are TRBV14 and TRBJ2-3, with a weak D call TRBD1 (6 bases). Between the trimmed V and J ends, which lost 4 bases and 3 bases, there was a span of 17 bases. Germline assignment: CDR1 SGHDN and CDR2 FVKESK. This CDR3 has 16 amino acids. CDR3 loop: CASSRFETGGTDTQYF. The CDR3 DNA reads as TGTGCCAGCAGCCGTTTCGAGACAGGTGGAACAGATACGCAGTATTTT. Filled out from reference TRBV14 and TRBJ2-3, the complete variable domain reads EAGVTQFPSHSVIEKGQTVTLRCDPISGHDNLYWYRRVMGKEIKFLLHFVKESKQDESGMPNNRFLAERTGGTYSTLKVQPAELEDSGVYFCASSRFETGGTDTQYFGPGTRLTVL.

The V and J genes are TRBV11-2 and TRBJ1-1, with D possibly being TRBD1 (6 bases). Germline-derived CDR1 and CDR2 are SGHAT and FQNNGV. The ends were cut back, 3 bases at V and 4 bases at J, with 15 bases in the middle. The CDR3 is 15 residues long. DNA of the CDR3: TGTGCCAGCAGCTTCGAGGGGGGCTGGGCCACTGAAGCTTTCTTT. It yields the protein CASSFEGGWATEAFF.

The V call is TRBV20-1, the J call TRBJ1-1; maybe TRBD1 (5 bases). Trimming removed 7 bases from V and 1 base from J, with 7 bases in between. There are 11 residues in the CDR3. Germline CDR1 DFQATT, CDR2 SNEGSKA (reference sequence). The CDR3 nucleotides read TGCAGTGGGCAGGGGAACACTGAAGCTTTCTTT. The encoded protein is CSGQGNTEAFF.

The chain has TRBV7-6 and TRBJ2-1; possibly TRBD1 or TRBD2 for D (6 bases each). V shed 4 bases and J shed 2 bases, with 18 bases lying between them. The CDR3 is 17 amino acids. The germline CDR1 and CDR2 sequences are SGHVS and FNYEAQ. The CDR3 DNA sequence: TGTGCCAGCAGCTCACGGGGGCCATCGGCCGCCTACAATGAGCAGTTCTTC. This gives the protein CASSSRGPSAAYNEQFF. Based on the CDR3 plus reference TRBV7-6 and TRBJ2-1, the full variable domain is GAGVSQSPRYKVTKRGQDVALRCDPISGHVSLYWYRQALGQGPEFLTYFNYEAQQDKSGLPNDRFSAERPEGSISTLTIQRTEQRDSAMYRCASSSRGPSAAYNEQFFGPGTRLTVL.

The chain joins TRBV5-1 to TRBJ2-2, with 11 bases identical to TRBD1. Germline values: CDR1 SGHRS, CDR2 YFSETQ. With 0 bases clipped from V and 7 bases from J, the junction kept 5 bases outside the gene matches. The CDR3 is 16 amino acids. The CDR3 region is CASSLAGQGAGGELFF. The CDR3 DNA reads TGCGCCAGCAGCTTGGCTGGACAGGGGGCCGGCGGGGAGCTGTTTTTT.

CDR3 DNA: TGCGCCAGCAGTGACAGGATTAATGAAAAACTGTTTTTT. Translating gives CASSDRINEKLFF. The chain couples TRBV10-1 to TRBJ1-4; D unclear. The CDR3 totals 13 residues. The germline V and J ends were trimmed by 3 bases and 4 bases, with 6 bases remaining between them. CDR1 is WNHNN and CDR2 is SYGVQD in the germline V gene (reference sequence).